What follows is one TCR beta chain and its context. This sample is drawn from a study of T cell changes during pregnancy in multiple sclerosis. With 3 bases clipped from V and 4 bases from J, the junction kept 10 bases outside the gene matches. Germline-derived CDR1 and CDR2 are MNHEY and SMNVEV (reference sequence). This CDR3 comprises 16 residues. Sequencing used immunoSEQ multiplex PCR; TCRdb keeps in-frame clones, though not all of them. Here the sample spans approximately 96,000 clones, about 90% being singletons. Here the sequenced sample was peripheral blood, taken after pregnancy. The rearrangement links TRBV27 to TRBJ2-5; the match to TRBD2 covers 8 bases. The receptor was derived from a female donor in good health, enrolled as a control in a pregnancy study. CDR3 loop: CASSFIPGGGRETQYF. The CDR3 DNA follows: TGTGCCAGCAGTTTTATCCCCGGCGGGGGGCGAGAGACCCAGTACTTC.